The 5 T cell receptor beta chains listed next were all sequenced from one sample in a study of OX40 agonist ivuxolimab in advanced cancers. Method: immunoSEQ multiplex PCR; TCRdb's copy keeps in-frame clones and lacks some. The repertoire includes about 100,000 clones, less than 85% of them detected once, and about 5.5% sits in the top ten. Sequenced here: CD4+ or CD8+ T cells sorted from blood, sampled in a trial of the OX40 agonist ivuxolimab. These receptors came from an adult with an advanced solid tumor such as melanoma, head and neck, liver or kidney cancer.

The V gene is TRBV5-8, the J gene TRBJ1-3, with D unclear. Germline V lookup: CDR1 SGHTS, CDR2 YDEGEE. The CDR3 covers 14 residues. Trimming shortened V by 1 base and J by 2 bases, and 7 bases separated the two germline ends. The CDR3 loop reads CASSLMYPGNTIYF. CDR3 coding DNA: TGTGCCAGCAGCTTGATGTACCCTGGAAACACCATATATTTT.

The chain links TRBV6-6 to TRBJ1-2, with 9 bases identical to TRBD1. Looked up from germline, CDR1 is MNHNY and CDR2 is SVGAGI (reference sequence). The CDR3 has 16 residues. The V gene end was trimmed by 2 bases and the J gene end by 3 bases; junction bases not matched to a gene: 7. CDR3 coding DNA: TGTGCCAGCAGTTACAGGATAACAGGGGGCGACTATGGCTACACCTTC. Translating gives CASSYRITGGDYGYTF.

The chain recombines TRBV30 with TRBJ2-2; no clear D. Germline assignment: CDR1 GTSNPN and CDR2 SVGIG (reference sequence). The CDR3 length is 14 residues. Deletions cut 1 base from V and 5 bases from J, with 11 bases between. CDR3 coding DNA: TGTGCCTGGAGTGCCGCCGCGAGGACCGGGGAGCTGTTTTTT. As protein: CAWSAAARTGELFF.

The chain recombines TRBV6-1 with TRBJ1-6; D gene uncertain. Germline CDR1 is MNHNS and CDR2 is SASEGT. V was pared by 4 bases and J by 9 bases, with 13 bases between. This CDR3 comprises 14 residues. In DNA, the CDR3 is TGTGCCAGCAGTGGTGCTTCTCGGGGTTCACCCCTCCACTTT. Protein: CASSGASRGSPLHF.

This rearrangement joins TRBV6-1 to TRBJ1-5; TRBD1 agrees at 9 bases. The V gene end was trimmed by 7 bases and the J gene end by 3 bases; junction bases not matched to a gene: 7. The CDR3 has 15 residues. Germline V gene lookup returns CDR1 MNHNS and CDR2 SASEGT. CDR3 in amino acids: CASIGQGLYNQPQHF. The CDR3, as DNA: TGTGCCAGCATTGGACAGGGGCTGTACAATCAGCCCCAGCATTTT.